Listed below are T cell receptor beta chains from one sample, sequenced in a study of prognosis after radiotherapy for stage I lung cancer. TCRdb fed the multiplex PCR reads into MiXCR, producing one record per CDR3 protein. The sample has some 34,000 distinct CDR3 sequences; under 40% are singletons. This specimen was PBMCs, taken before or after stereotactic body radiation therapy (not recorded which). These receptors came from a donor older than 45 with non-small cell lung cancer. The CDR3 runs from the conserved cysteine through the conserved F or W. The D gene is left open where the match is weak. Only part of the rows carry a size: once, few, many, or a class if the clone is expanded.

J: TRBJ2-3
size: NA
V: TRBV7-9
length: 19
D: TRBD1
DNA: TGTGCCAGCAGCTCCACCAGGGACAGGGGGCTGAGAGGAGTAGATACGCAGTATTTT
CDR3: CASSSTRDRGLRGVDTQYF

J: TRBJ1-2
size: many
V: TRBV5-8
length: 16
D: NA
DNA: TGTGCCAGCAGCTTGGAGTGGTTCCCAGGGAACTATGGCTACACCTTC
CDR3: CASSLEWFPGNYGYTF

J: TRBJ2-7
size: NA
V: TRBV27
length: 11
D: NA
DNA: TGTGCCAGCAGTTGGGGATCCGAGCAGTACTTC
CDR3: CASSWGSEQYF

J: TRBJ2-4
size: NA
V: TRBV14
length: 18
D: NA
DNA: TGTGCCAGCAGCCAGGAGGGACACCGAGATTTAGCCAAAAACATTCAGTACTTC
CDR3: CASSQEGHRDLAKNIQYF

J: TRBJ1-6
size: many
V: TRBV5-1
length: 16
D: NA
DNA: TGCGCCAGCAGCTTGGCTGGGGCGACGAATAATTCACCCCTCCACTTT
CDR3: CASSLAGATNNSPLHF

J: TRBJ2-2
size: NA
V: TRBV12-3/TRBV12-4
length: 13
D: NA
DNA: TGTGCCAGCAGTGTCCGACACCCCGGGGAGCTGTTTTTT
CDR3: CASSVRHPGELFF

J: TRBJ2-5
size: once
V: TRBV5-4
length: 15
D: NA
DNA: TGTGCCAGCAGCTTGCGTCGGGCTTTCCAAGAGACCCAGTACTTC
CDR3: CASSLRRAFQETQYF

J: TRBJ1-3
size: many
V: TRBV9
length: 15
D: NA
DNA: TGTGCCAGCAGCGTAGCCACAGGGCTCGGAAACACCATATATTTT
CDR3: CASSVATGLGNTIYF

J: TRBJ1-2
size: once
V: TRBV5-1
length: 15
D: NA
DNA: TGCGCCAGCAGCCACCGGGAACCAACTCGCTATGGCTACACCTTC
CDR3: CASSHREPTRYGYTF

J: TRBJ1-1
size: NA
V: TRBV6-1
length: 11
D: NA
DNA: TGTGCCACGTTTCAGGGCGCTGAAGCTTTCTTT
CDR3: CATFQGAEAFF

J: TRBJ2-3
size: many
V: TRBV5-4
length: 13
D: TRBD2
DNA: TGTGCCAGCAGCCTCGGACTAGAAGCCCCGCAGTATTTT
CDR3: CASSLGLEAPQYF

J: TRBJ2-7
size: medium-sized
V: TRBV28
length: 13
D: NA
DNA: TGTGCCAGCAGTTTAAGGAGAGCCTACGAGCAGTACTTC
CDR3: CASSLRRAYEQYF

J: TRBJ2-1
size: few
V: TRBV6-2/TRBV6-3
length: 14
D: NA
DNA: TGTGCCAGCAGTCAGCGGAGCTCCTACAATGAGCAGTTCTTC
CDR3: CASSQRSSYNEQFF

J: TRBJ2-3
size: few
V: TRBV11-2
length: 17
D: TRBD2
DNA: TGTGCCAGCAGCTTACCCCGGACTAGCGGGGGCACAGATACGCAGTATTTT
CDR3: CASSLPRTSGGTDTQYF

J: TRBJ2-7
size: many
V: TRBV3-1
length: 16
D: TRBD2
DNA: TGTGCCAGCAGCCAAGCCGGTCTAGCGGGAGGAAACGAGCAGTACTTC
CDR3: CASSQAGLAGGNEQYF

J: TRBJ2-5
size: many
V: TRBV19
length: 11
D: NA
DNA: TGTGCCAGTAGTAAACAAGAGACCCAGTACTTC
CDR3: CASSKQETQYF

J: TRBJ1-1
size: many
V: TRBV5-6
length: 14
D: TRBD1
DNA: TGTGCCAGCAGCTTCTCCAGGGGGCGGACTGAAGCTTTCTTT
CDR3: CASSFSRGRTEAFF

J: TRBJ1-5
size: NA
V: TRBV6-1
length: 14
D: NA
DNA: TGTGCCAGCAGCCCGGGGTACGGACATCAGCCTCAGCATTTT
CDR3: CASSPGYGHQPQHF

J: TRBJ2-7
size: once
V: TRBV12-5
length: 12
D: NA
DNA: TGTGCTAGTTGGACGGGGCGTTGGGAGCAGTGCTTC
CDR3: CASWTGRWEQCF

J: TRBJ2-7
size: NA
V: TRBV6-5
length: 16
D: TRBD2
DNA: TGTTCCAGCAATTACTCGACTAGCGGGGGGGCGGGGGAGCAGTACTTC
CDR3: CSSNYSTSGGAGEQYF

J: TRBJ2-2
size: many
V: TRBV30
length: 15
D: NA
DNA: TGTGCCTGGAGTGCTGGGTTAGGGTTAACCGGGGAGCTGTTTTTT
CDR3: CAWSAGLGLTGELFF

J: TRBJ1-6
size: many
V: TRBV7-6
length: 15
D: NA
DNA: TGTGCCAGCAGCTTAGGGAATACCTATAATTCACCCCTCCACTTT
CDR3: CASSLGNTYNSPLHF

J: TRBJ2-7
size: many
V: TRBV14
length: 12
D: NA
DNA: TGTGCCAGCAGCGCCAGCAACTACGAGCAGTACTTC
CDR3: CASSASNYEQYF

J: TRBJ1-1
size: many
V: TRBV18
length: 14
D: NA
DNA: TGTGCCAGCTCAGACTTCCGGCCGAACACTGAAGCTTTCTTT
CDR3: CASSDFRPNTEAFF

J: TRBJ1-1
size: many
V: TRBV18
length: 13
D: NA
DNA: TGTGCCAGCTCACCCCCGCGGGGCACTGAAGCTTTCTTT
CDR3: CASSPPRGTEAFF

J: TRBJ2-1
size: NA
V: TRBV11-2
length: 13
D: NA
DNA: TGTGCCAGCAGCTTGGGAGGGGGGAATGAGCAGTTCTTC
CDR3: CASSLGGGNEQFF

J: TRBJ2-1
size: once
V: TRBV12-5
length: 18
D: NA
DNA: TGTGCTAGTGGTTTGGCCACGACTGGCGTGAGCATCGTAAATGAGCAGTTCTTC
CDR3: CASGLATTGVSIVNEQFF

J: TRBJ1-2
size: many
V: TRBV28
length: 11
D: NA
DNA: TGTGCCAGCGCGGGGAACTATGGCTACACCTTC
CDR3: CASAGNYGYTF

J: TRBJ1-4
size: many
V: TRBV5-1
length: 15
D: NA
DNA: TGCGCCAGCAGCTTGGGGGGCAAGGCGGGGGAAAAACTGTTTTTT
CDR3: CASSLGGKAGEKLFF

J: TRBJ2-7
size: many
V: TRBV11-2
length: 13
D: NA
DNA: TGTGCCAGCAGCCCCTTAGGGGCAGGGGAGCAGTACTTC
CDR3: CASSPLGAGEQYF

J: TRBJ1-5
size: NA
V: TRBV19
length: 15
D: NA
DNA: TGTGCCAGTAGCCTTGTGGTCGGGCTCGTTCAGCCCCAGCATTTT
CDR3: CASSLVVGLVQPQHF

J: TRBJ1-3
size: many
V: TRBV7-9
length: 14
D: NA
DNA: TGTGCCAGCAACTCAGGACAACCTGGAAACACCATATATTTT
CDR3: CASNSGQPGNTIYF

J: TRBJ2-2
size: many
V: TRBV12-3/TRBV12-4
length: 16
D: NA
DNA: TGTGCCAGCACTCCACAGGGAGGGTTCGACACCGGGGAGCTGTTTTTT
CDR3: CASTPQGGFDTGELFF

J: TRBJ2-2
size: many
V: TRBV4-1
length: 17
D: TRBD2
DNA: TGCGCCAGCAGCCAAGAGGGTCTAGCGGGAGGCACCGGGGAGCTGTTTTTT
CDR3: CASSQEGLAGGTGELFF

J: TRBJ1-2
size: many
V: TRBV15
length: 13
D: NA
DNA: TGTGCCACCAGCAGAGATTACCTTTATGGCTACACCTTC
CDR3: CATSRDYLYGYTF

J: TRBJ2-1
size: NA
V: TRBV6-5
length: 18
D: NA
DNA: TGTGCCAGCAGTTACTCGGGCCTAAAGGGACAAGGGTCAAATGAGCAGTTCTTC
CDR3: CASSYSGLKGQGSNEQFF

J: TRBJ2-7
size: many
V: TRBV3-1
length: 13
D: NA
DNA: TGTGCCAGCAGCCTGGGACATTCCTACGAGCAGTACTTC
CDR3: CASSLGHSYEQYF

J: TRBJ2-3
size: many
V: TRBV6-1
length: 12
D: NA
DNA: TGTGCCAGCAGTCCCCACCGGGATACGCAGTATTTT
CDR3: CASSPHRDTQYF

J: TRBJ2-3
size: NA
V: TRBV5-1
length: 15
D: NA
DNA: TGCGCCAGCAGCTTGGGCTGTGGATGCACAGATACGCAGTATTTT
CDR3: CASSLGCGCTDTQYF

J: TRBJ2-3
size: many
V: TRBV6-1
length: 15
D: TRBD1
DNA: TGTGCCAGCAGGTCCGACAGGGTCGGAACAGATACGCAGTATTTT
CDR3: CASRSDRVGTDTQYF

J: TRBJ1-6
size: NA
V: TRBV7-2
length: 13
D: NA
DNA: TGTGCAAGCACCCCGGACGGGAATTCAACCATCCACTTT
CDR3: CASTPDGNSTIHF

J: TRBJ2-1
size: many
V: TRBV28
length: 11
D: NA
DNA: TGTGCCAGCAGAAACTGGAATGAGCAGTTCTTC
CDR3: CASRNWNEQFF

J: TRBJ1-1
size: NA
V: TRBV11-2
length: 13
D: TRBD1
DNA: TGTGCCAGCAGCGCTCTTCCAGGGGGCGAAGCTTTCTTT
CDR3: CASSALPGGEAFF

J: TRBJ2-5
size: once
V: TRBV28
length: 14
D: TRBD2
DNA: TGTGCCAGCAGCGATAGCGGGAGACTGGAGACCCAGTACTTC
CDR3: CASSDSGRLETQYF